Included here is one T cell receptor beta chain sequence, with context. The sample originates from a study of control samples from healthy donors and cancer patients. Germline V gene lookup returns CDR1 SQVTM and CDR2 ANQGSEA. Trimming removed 3 bases from V and 8 bases from J, with 5 bases in between. The length of the CDR3 is 10 residues. Data came from immunoSEQ multiplex PCR; TCRdb stores just in-frame clones and leaves some out. The table lists over 120,000 clones, around 92% of them singletons, with 3.2% in the top ten. This chain joins TRBV29-1 and TRBJ2-1; D remains ambiguous. Material: blood. The TCR sequence derives from a man aged 25-45 years in good health. The DNA for the CDR3 is TGCAGCGTTGATAGTGATGAGCAGTTCTTC. It encodes CSVDSDEQFF.